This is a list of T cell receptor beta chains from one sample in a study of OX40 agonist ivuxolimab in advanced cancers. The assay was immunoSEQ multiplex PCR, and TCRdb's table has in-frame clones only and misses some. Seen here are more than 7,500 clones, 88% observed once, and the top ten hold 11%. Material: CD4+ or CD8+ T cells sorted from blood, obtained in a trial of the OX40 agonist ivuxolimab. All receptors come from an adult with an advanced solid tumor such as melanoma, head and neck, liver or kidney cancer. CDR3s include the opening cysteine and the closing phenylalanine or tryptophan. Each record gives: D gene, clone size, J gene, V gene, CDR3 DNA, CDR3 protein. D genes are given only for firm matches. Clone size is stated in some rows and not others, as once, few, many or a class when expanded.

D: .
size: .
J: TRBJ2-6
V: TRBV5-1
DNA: TGCGCCAGCAGCCCCGGCGGGTCGGGGTCCTCTGGGGCCAACGTCCTGACTTTC
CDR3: CASSPGGSGSSGANVLTF

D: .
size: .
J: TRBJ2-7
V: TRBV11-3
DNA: TGTGCCAGCAGCTTAGTCTATCCGGGAGCATACGAGCAGTACTTC
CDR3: CASSLVYPGAYEQYF

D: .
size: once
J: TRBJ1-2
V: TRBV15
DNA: TGTGCCACCAGCAGAGCACCTGACCACTATGGCTACACCTTC
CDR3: CATSRAPDHYGYTF

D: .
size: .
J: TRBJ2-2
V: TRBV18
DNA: TGTGCCAGCTCAAGAAATGGGCCGAGGGGGACCGGGGAGCTGTTTTTT
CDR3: CASSRNGPRGTGELFF

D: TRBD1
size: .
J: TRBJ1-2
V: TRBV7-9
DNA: TGTGCCAGCAGCTCATCCGGGACAGGGTACGTCTATGGCTACACCTTC
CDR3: CASSSSGTGYVYGYTF

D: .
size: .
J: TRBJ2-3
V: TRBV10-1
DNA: TGCGCCAGCAGTGAGGGTCTCACAGATACGCAGTATTTT
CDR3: CASSEGLTDTQYF

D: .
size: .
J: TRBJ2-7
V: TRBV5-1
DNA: TGCGCCAGCAGCTTGGCGCAGGGTATGTACGAGCAGTACTTC
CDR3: CASSLAQGMYEQYF

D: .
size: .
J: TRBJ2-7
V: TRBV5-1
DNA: TGCGCCAGCAGCTTGCCCGGTGGCTCCTACGAGCAGTACTTC
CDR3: CASSLPGGSYEQYF

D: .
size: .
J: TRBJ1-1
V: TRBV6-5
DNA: TGTGCCAGCAGTTGGAGATTTAACACTGAAGCTTTCTTT
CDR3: CASSWRFNTEAFF

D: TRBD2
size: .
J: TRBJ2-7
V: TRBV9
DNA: TGTGCCAGCAGCGCCAGACTAGCGGGGGTCGGCGAGCAGTACTTC
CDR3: CASSARLAGVGEQYF

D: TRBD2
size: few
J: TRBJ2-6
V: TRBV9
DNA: TGTGCCAGCAGCGTAGGCTCGGGGGGGCCTTCTGGGGCCAACGTCCTGACTTTC
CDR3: CASSVGSGGPSGANVLTF

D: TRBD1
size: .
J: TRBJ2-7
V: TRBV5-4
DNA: TGTGCCAGCAGCTCCGGAGCAGGGGGGCAGTACTTC
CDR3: CASSSGAGGQYF

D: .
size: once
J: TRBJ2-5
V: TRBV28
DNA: TGTGCCAGCAGTTTAACGGCCAGGGGTCAAGAGACCCAGTACTTC
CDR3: CASSLTARGQETQYF

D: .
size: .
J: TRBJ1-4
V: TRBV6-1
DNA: TGTGCCAGTAAACCGGGAAATCTTAATGAAAAACTGTTTTTT
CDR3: CASKPGNLNEKLFF

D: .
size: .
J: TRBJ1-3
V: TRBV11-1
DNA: TGTGCCAGCAGCTCGCGTAGTCGGGACACCATATATTTT
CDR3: CASSSRSRDTIYF

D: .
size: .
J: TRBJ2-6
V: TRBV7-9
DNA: TGTGCCACTGAATGGGGGTTCTCTGGGGCCAACGTCCTGACTTTC
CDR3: CATEWGFSGANVLTF

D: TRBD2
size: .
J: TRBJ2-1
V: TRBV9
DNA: TGTGCCAGCAGCGTAGCTGGACTAGCGGGGGGGCCGGATGAGCAGTTCTTC
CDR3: CASSVAGLAGGPDEQFF

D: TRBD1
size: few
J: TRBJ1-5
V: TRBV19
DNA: TGTGCCAGTAGTATGACAGGGGGCAAGCAGCCCCAGCATTTT
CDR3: CASSMTGGKQPQHF

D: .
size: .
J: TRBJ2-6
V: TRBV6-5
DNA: TGTGCCGGCAGCTCTGGGGCCAACGTCCTGACTTTC
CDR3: CAGSSGANVLTF

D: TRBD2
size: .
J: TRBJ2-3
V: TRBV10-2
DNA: TGCGCCAGCAGTGATTTTCTAGCGGGGGGCACAGATACGCAGTATTTT
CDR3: CASSDFLAGGTDTQYF

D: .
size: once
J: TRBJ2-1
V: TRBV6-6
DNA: TGTGCCAGCAGTTACTCGGGGTCTACCCCTAGGAATGAGCAGTTCTTC
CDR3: CASSYSGSTPRNEQFF

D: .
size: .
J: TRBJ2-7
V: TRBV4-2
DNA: TGTGCCAGCGGCGGAGGGGGGAATTCCTACGAGCAGTACTTC
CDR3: CASGGGGNSYEQYF

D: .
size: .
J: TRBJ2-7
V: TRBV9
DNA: TGTGCCAGCAGCGTAGCTATTACGGGGACTGGGAACGAGCAGTACTTC
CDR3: CASSVAITGTGNEQYF

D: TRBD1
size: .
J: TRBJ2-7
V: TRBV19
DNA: TGTGCCAGTAGCGTCCTCGGACAGGGGGCTAATGAGCAGTACTTC
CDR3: CASSVLGQGANEQYF

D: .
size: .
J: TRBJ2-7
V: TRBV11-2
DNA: TGTGCCAGCAGCTTACGTGGGCTAGAGCAGTACTTC
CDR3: CASSLRGLEQYF

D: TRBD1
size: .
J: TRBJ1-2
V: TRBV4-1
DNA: TGCGCCAGCAGCCAAGGACAGGGGCCCGCTGGCTACACCTTC
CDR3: CASSQGQGPAGYTF

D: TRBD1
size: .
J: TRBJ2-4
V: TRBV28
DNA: TGTGCCAGCAGGGACGGGACAGGGATGGGATGGTTCTTC
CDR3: CASRDGTGMGWFF

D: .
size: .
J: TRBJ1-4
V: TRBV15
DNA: TGTGCCACCAGCAGATTCGGCCCCCGGGCTCTGTTTTTT
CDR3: CATSRFGPRALFF

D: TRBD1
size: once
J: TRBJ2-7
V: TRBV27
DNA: TGTGCCAGCAGATCACAGGGGGCGGTCTCCTACGAGCAGTACTTC
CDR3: CASRSQGAVSYEQYF

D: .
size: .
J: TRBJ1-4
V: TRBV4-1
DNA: TGCGCCAGCAGAGAACAGGGATGGGATGAAAAACTGTTTTTT
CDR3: CASREQGWDEKLFF

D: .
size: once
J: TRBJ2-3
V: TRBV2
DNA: TGTGCCAGATGGATTCCGACCGGAGCAGATACGCAGTATTTT
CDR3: CARWIPTGADTQYF

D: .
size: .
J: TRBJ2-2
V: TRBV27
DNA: TGTGCCAGCGGCGGAACGAACACCGGGGAGCTGTTTTTT
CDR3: CASGGTNTGELFF

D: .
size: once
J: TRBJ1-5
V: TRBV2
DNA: TGTGCCAGCAGTGCTTTGGCAGGGGATAACAATCAGCCCCAGCATTTT
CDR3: CASSALAGDNNQPQHF

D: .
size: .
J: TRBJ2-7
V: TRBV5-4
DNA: TGTGCCAGCAGCCGAAGGCCAGCCCTTGCCGGCGAGCAGTACTTC
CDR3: CASSRRPALAGEQYF

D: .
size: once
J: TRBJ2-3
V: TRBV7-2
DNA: TGTGCCAGCCCCGGAAAGCCTACAGATACGCAGTATTTT
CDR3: CASPGKPTDTQYF

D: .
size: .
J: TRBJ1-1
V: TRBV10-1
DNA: TGCGCCAGCAGTTGGGACATACCTATGAACACTGAAGCTTTCTTT
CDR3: CASSWDIPMNTEAFF

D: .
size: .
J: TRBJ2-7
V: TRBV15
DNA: TGTGCCACCAGCAGAGATGAGAGGGGCCCCTACGAGCAGTACTTC
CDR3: CATSRDERGPYEQYF

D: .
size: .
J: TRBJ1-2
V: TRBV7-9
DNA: TGTGCCAGCAGCTTAGGCGGGCCTGGCTACACCTTC
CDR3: CASSLGGPGYTF

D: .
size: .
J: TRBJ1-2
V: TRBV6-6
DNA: TGTGCCAGCACCTCGTGGGACGGCAACTATGGCTACACCTTC
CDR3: CASTSWDGNYGYTF

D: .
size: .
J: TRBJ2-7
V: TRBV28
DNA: TGTGCCAGCAGGGTGGACTCTTCCTCCTACGAGCAGTACTTC
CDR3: CASRVDSSSYEQYF

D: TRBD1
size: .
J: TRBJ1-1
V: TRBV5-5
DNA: TGTGCCAGCACCTGGGGGACAGGGGGTACTGAAGCTTTCTTT
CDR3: CASTWGTGGTEAFF

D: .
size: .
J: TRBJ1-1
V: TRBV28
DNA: TGTGCCAGCAGTTTAACGAACACTGAAGCTTTCTTT
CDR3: CASSLTNTEAFF

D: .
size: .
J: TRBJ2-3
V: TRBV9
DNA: TGTGCCAGCAGCCCCTCACCCCGCACAGATACGCAGTATTTT
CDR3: CASSPSPRTDTQYF

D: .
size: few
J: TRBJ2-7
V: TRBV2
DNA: TGTGCCAGCAGTCTCCCAGGGTTATACGAGCAGTACTTC
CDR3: CASSLPGLYEQYF

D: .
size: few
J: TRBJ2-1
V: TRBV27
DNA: TGTGCCAGCAGTTTAAGGGGGGGGGACAGGGAGCAGTTCTTC
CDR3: CASSLRGGDREQFF

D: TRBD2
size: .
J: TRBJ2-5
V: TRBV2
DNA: TGTGCCAGCAGTCTGGGAGGGGCGACGACGGAGACCCAGTACTTC
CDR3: CASSLGGATTETQYF

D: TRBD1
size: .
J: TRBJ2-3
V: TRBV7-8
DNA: TGTGCCAGCAGCCCTACCGGGACAGCGAGGACCCACACAGATACGCAGTATTTT
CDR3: CASSPTGTARTHTDTQYF

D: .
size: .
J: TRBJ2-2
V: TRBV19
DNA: TGTGCCAGTAGTAGGGGGAACACCGGGGAGCTGTTTTTT
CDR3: CASSRGNTGELFF

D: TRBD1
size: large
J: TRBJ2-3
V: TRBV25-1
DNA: TGTGCCAGCAGTGACCGAGGACAGGGGGTCACAGATACGCAGTATTTT
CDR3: CASSDRGQGVTDTQYF

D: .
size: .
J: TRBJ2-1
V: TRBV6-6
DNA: TGTGCCAGCAGCCCACTACCCCGGAGCTCCTACAATGAGCAGTTCTTC
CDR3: CASSPLPRSSYNEQFF

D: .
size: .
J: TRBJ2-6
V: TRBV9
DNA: TGTGCCAGCAGCCTCGATGGGGCCAACGTCCTGACTTTC
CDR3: CASSLDGANVLTF

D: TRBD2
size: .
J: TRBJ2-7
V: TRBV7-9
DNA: TGTGCCAGCAGCCCTAGCGGGGGGGCTCTCTACGAGCAGTACTTC
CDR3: CASSPSGGALYEQYF

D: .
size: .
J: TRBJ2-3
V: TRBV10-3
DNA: TGTGCCATCAGTGAGATACTAGCAAATGTTCCAGATACGCAGTATTTT
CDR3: CAISEILANVPDTQYF

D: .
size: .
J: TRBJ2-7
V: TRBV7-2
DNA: TGTGCCAGCAGCCGAAGGGGGATACCTCCCTACGAGCAGTACTTC
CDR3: CASSRRGIPPYEQYF

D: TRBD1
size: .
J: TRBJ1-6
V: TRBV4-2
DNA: TGTGCCAGCAGCCAAGGCCCCGACAGGGGAGGAAATTCACCCCTCCACTTT
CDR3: CASSQGPDRGGNSPLHF

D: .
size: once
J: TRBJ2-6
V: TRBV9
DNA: TGTGCCAGCGATCCGGGTGGTGGGGCCAACGTCCTGACTTTC
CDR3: CASDPGGGANVLTF

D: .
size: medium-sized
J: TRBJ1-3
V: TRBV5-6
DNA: TGTGCCAGCAGCTTAGAAGGGGTCTCTGGAAACACCATATATTTT
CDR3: CASSLEGVSGNTIYF

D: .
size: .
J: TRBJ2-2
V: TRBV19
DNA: TGTGCCAGTAGTATCCAGGGGAACACCGGGGAGCTGTTTTTT
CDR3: CASSIQGNTGELFF

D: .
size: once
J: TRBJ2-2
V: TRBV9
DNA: TGTGCCAGCAGTCGGTGGGGGGCCAGCACCGGGGAGCTGTTTTTT
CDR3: CASSRWGASTGELFF